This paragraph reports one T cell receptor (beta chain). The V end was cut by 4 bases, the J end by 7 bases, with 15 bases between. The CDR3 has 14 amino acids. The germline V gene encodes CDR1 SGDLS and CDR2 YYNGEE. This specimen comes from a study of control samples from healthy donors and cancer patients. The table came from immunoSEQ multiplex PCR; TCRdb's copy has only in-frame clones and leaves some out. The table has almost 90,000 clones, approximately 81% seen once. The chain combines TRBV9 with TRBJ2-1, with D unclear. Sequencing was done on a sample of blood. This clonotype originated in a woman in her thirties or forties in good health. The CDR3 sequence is CASSTSPLRNEQFF. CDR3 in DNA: TGTGCCAGCAGCACCTCCCCCCTGAGGAATGAGCAGTTCTTC.